This record looks at one T cell receptor beta chain sequence and its context. Its antigen is unidentified. This sample is part of a study of T cells in Graves' hyperthyroidism and ophthalmopathy. Findings of the study overall: Patients with ophthalmopathy were separated from those with stable hyperthyroidism by a 13 V-J model.

Amplification of TCR beta CDR3 regions used RNA as the template. Initially, a first-round RT-PCR of the TCR CDR3 employed the HTBI primer set. One entry per CDR3 protein results from TCRdb running MiXCR on the multiplex PCR reads. The data hold around 620,000 distinct CDR3 sequences, with around 46% observed a single time. The CDR3 loop spans 15 amino acids. J was trimmed by 6 bases and V by 2 bases; bases with no gene match: 7. The germline gives CDR1 SNHLY, CDR2 FYNNEI. The source is an adult woman with Graves' disease, either hyperthyroidism or ophthalmopathy (not recorded which). The sample consisted of peripheral blood or thyroid tissue (not recorded which). The rearrangement uses TRBV2 and TRBJ1-2, with 9 bases matching TRBD1. CDR3 nucleotide sequence: TGTGCCAGCAGTGAACGCCCAACAGGGGGCAATGGCTACACCTTC. Translation: CASSERPTGGNGYTF.